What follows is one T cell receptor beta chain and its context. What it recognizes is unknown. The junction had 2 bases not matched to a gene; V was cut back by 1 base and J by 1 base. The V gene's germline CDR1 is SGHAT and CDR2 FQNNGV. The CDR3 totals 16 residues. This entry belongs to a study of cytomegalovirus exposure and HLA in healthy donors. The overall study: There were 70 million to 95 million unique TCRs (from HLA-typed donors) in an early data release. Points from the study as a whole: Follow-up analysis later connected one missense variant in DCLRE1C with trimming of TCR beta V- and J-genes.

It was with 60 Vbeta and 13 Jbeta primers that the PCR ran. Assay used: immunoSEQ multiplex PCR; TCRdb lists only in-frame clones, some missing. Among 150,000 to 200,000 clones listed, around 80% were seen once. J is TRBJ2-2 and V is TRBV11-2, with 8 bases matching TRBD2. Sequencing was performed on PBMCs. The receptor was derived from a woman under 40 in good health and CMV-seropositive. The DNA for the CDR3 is TGTGCCAGCAGCTTAGGGACTAGCTTGAACACCGGGGAGCTGTTTTTT. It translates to CASSLGTSLNTGELFF. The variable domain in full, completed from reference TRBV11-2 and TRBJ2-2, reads EAGVAQSPRYKIIEKRQSVAFWCNPISGHATLYWYQQILGQGPKLLIQFQNNGVVDDSQLPKDRFSAERLKGVDSTLKIQPAKLEDSAVYLCASSLGTSLNTGELFFGEGSRLTVL.